A selection of T cell receptor beta chains follows, all from one sample in a study of blood T cell repertoires in COVID-19. Profiling relied on immunoSEQ multiplex PCR, and the TCRdb table lists in-frame clones only, not all of them. The top ten clones hold under 1.2% of a sample with 380,000 or so clones, more than 75% of them seen once. The sequencing sample was made of peripheral blood. Every receptor here comes from a human donor with acute or convalescent COVID-19. The donor label of this sample is uncertain. Both conserved end residues are part of each CDR3. A D gene is named only where the DNA matches it firmly. For some rows the clone size is stated as once, few or many, or as a class when expanded; others skip it.

D gene: NA; V gene: TRBV12-3/TRBV12-4; clone size: NA; J gene: TRBJ1-1; CDR3 DNA: TGTGCCAGCAGTACAAAGATGAACACTGAAGCTTTCTTT; CDR3 protein: CASSTKMNTEAFF
D gene: NA; V gene: TRBV19; clone size: NA; J gene: TRBJ2-1; CDR3 DNA: TGTGCCAGTAGTCGAAGTGCCGCCCGCTACTCCTACAATGAGCAGTTCTTC; CDR3 protein: CASSRSAARYSYNEQFF
D gene: NA; V gene: TRBV6-6; clone size: NA; J gene: TRBJ1-5; CDR3 DNA: TGTGCCAGCGAAGCACAGGGCAGGCATCAGCCCCAGCATTTT; CDR3 protein: CASEAQGRHQPQHF
D gene: NA; V gene: TRBV30; clone size: NA; J gene: TRBJ2-7; CDR3 DNA: TGTGCCTGGGAAGGATTCGACAGCCACGAGCAGTACTTC; CDR3 protein: CAWEGFDSHEQYF
D gene: TRBD1; V gene: TRBV30; clone size: NA; J gene: TRBJ2-2; CDR3 DNA: TGTGCCTGGAGTGGGACAGGGTCGGCGACCGGGGAGCTGTTTTTT; CDR3 protein: CAWSGTGSATGELFF
D gene: NA; V gene: TRBV2; clone size: NA; J gene: TRBJ1-1; CDR3 DNA: TGTGCCAGCAGTGAAATAAGGGACACTGCTGAAGCTTTCTTT; CDR3 protein: CASSEIRDTAEAFF
D gene: NA; V gene: TRBV7-9; clone size: few; J gene: TRBJ2-3; CDR3 DNA: TGTGCCAGCAGCGCCACGAATAGCGGTCGGAATACGCAGTATTTT; CDR3 protein: CASSATNSGRNTQYF
D gene: TRBD1; V gene: TRBV6-5; clone size: NA; J gene: TRBJ2-7; CDR3 DNA: TGTGCCAGCAGCCGGGACAGGCAGGACGAGCAGTACTTC; CDR3 protein: CASSRDRQDEQYF
D gene: TRBD1; V gene: TRBV5-6; clone size: NA; J gene: TRBJ2-7; CDR3 DNA: TGTGCCAGCAGCTTGGCCGGCGCGTGGACAGGGGGCCCCTACGAGCAGTACTTC; CDR3 protein: CASSLAGAWTGGPYEQYF
D gene: NA; V gene: TRBV6-5; clone size: NA; J gene: TRBJ2-7; CDR3 DNA: TGTGCCAGCAGCAGACAGCCCTACGAGCAGTACTTC; CDR3 protein: CASSRQPYEQYF
D gene: NA; V gene: TRBV9; clone size: NA; J gene: TRBJ1-2; CDR3 DNA: TGTGCCAGCAGCCCACCCGGAGGAGGCTACACCTTC; CDR3 protein: CASSPPGGGYTF
D gene: NA; V gene: TRBV10-3; clone size: NA; J gene: TRBJ1-5; CDR3 DNA: TGTGCCATCAGTGAGTCACGGTCCGACAGGAGGCCGGGGCCCCAGCATTTT; CDR3 protein: CAISESRSDRRPGPQHF
D gene: NA; V gene: TRBV5-1; clone size: NA; J gene: TRBJ2-7; CDR3 DNA: TGCGCCAGCAGCTTGGAACAGGGATCCTACGAGCAGTACTTC; CDR3 protein: CASSLEQGSYEQYF
D gene: NA; V gene: TRBV4-1; clone size: NA; J gene: TRBJ2-3; CDR3 DNA: TGCGCCAGCAGTCCCAGGCCCTTCCGGGGGAGCACAGATACGCAGTATTTT; CDR3 protein: CASSPRPFRGSTDTQYF
D gene: TRBD1; V gene: TRBV5-1; clone size: NA; J gene: TRBJ1-2; CDR3 DNA: TGCGCCAGCAGCTCCGGGACAGCCGGGCCCTATGGCTACACCTTC; CDR3 protein: CASSSGTAGPYGYTF
D gene: NA; V gene: TRBV6-6; clone size: NA; J gene: TRBJ1-1; CDR3 DNA: TGTGCCAGCAGTTACCGGGATAACGCGAACACTGAAGCTTTCTTT; CDR3 protein: CASSYRDNANTEAFF
D gene: TRBD1; V gene: TRBV18; clone size: NA; J gene: TRBJ1-1; CDR3 DNA: TGTGCCAGCTCACTAGTATCCGGGACAGGGACTTTCTTT; CDR3 protein: CASSLVSGTGTFF